A selection of T cell receptor beta chains follows, all from one sample in a study of blood T cell repertoires in COVID-19. Sequencing used immunoSEQ multiplex PCR; TCRdb keeps in-frame clones, though not all of them. This table holds 250,000 to 350,000 clones, roughly 80% found once. The sample consisted of peripheral blood. The receptor set was obtained from a human donor with COVID-19, enrolled during active disease. The donor label of this sample is uncertain. Each CDR3 is given with its conserved first and last residue. The listing skips clone size in some rows; elsewhere it reads once, few, many or a size class.

clone_size | v_call | cdr3_aa
NA | TRBV5-8 | CASSPTSGTYNEQFF
few | TRBV5-6 | CASSLGTGSGYEQYF
NA | TRBV12-5 | CASGRTTSGPHYTQYF
NA | TRBV28 | CASSFHGLAGGGGEQFF
NA | TRBV10-3 | CAISDPTGTDTQYF
NA | TRBV3-1/TRBV3-2 | CASSSGQGLNEKLFF
NA | TRBV6-5 | CASRRSGTMIGELFF
NA | TRBV30 | CACGQGETQYF
NA | TRBV29-1 | CSVDRTEGVFNEQFF
NA | TRBV19 | CASSIPGGVQETQYF
NA | TRBV6-5 | CASSYRGQGPNYGYTF
NA | TRBV6-5 | CASSYGARVTYEQYF
NA | TRBV28 | CASSFQGRSYNSPLHF
NA | TRBV6-5 | CASSWRQSAPEQYF
NA | TRBV19 | CASSPIQGEKLFF
NA | TRBV19 | CASSIMGGPQDTQYF
NA | TRBV9 | CASSSGLAGVHGELFF
NA | TRBV5-1 | CASSGTSGFLYNEQFF
NA | TRBV19 | CASSTDREDTQYF
NA | TRBV19 | CASSPGLAGFNEQFF
NA | TRBV29-1 | CSVEASGRVDDTQYF
NA | TRBV28 | CASSPSGSSYEQYF
once | TRBV7-2 | CASSKIADPSYNEQFF
NA | TRBV5-4 | CASSSTLRGRTDTQYF
NA | TRBV4-1 | CASRSGRGDEQFF
NA | TRBV15 | CATSIDRGGYTF
NA | TRBV15 | CATSRDRDRLYEQYF
NA | TRBV5-1 | CASSTLAGGPQETQYF
NA | TRBV9 | CASSVDDSYNEQFF
NA | TRBV19 | CASSIDRDTEAFF
few | TRBV29-1 | CSVGPVRGGGTEAFF
NA | TRBV11-2 | CASSRDGFPSYNEQFF
once | TRBV28 | CASSSDPGTGVVETQYF
once | TRBV24-1 | CATSEEGRTQYF
NA | TRBV6-5 | CASSRSTGELFF
NA | TRBV6-1 | CASSEYGGFTDTQYF
NA | TRBV11-3 | CASSLNRGGEAFF
NA | TRBV29-1 | CSVVGGGTEAFF
once | TRBV27 | CASTPEPSGRAGGEQFF
few | TRBV6-4 | CASSVDRDNEQFF
NA | TRBV28 | CASNLGRRDGYTF
NA | TRBV24-1 | CATRTTAGELFF
NA | TRBV6-5 | CASSYESGGPVDTQYF
once | TRBV27 | CATSGGAANTEAFF
NA | TRBV19 | CASSTDRGHGNTIYF
once | TRBV5-1 | CASSWTGRGSNTDTQYF
NA | TRBV2 | CASSGGRQPQHF
NA | TRBV19 | CASRRGQGAKKNTGELFF
NA | TRBV28 | CASQPNGRTSGKETQYF
few | TRBV6-6 | CASSYYASGVTDTQYF
NA | TRBV7-9 | CASSSDRGAYEQYF
few | TRBV5-1 | CASSPDGRVGSGANVLTF
NA | TRBV5-1 | CASSLQGEVYGYTF
NA | TRBV5-4 | CASTVWGVTTGELFF
NA | TRBV7-9 | CASSSFLGTAVGTEAFF
NA | TRBV19 | CASSLSGTSGTILSEQFF
NA | TRBV28 | CASSTGTDHVGF